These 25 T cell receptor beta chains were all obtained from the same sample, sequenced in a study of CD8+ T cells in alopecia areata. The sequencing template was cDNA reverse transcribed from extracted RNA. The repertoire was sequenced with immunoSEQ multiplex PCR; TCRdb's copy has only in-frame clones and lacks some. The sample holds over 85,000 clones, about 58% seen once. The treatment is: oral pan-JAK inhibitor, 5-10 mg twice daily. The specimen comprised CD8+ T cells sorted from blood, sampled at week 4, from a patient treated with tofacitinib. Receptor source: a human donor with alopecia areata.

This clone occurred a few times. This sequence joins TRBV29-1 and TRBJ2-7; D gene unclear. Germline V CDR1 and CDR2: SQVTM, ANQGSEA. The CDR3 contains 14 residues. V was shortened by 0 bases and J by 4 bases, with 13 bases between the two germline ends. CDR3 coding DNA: TGCAGCGTTGAAGATGAGACAAGAAGATACGAGCAGTACTTC. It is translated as CSVEDETRRYEQYF.

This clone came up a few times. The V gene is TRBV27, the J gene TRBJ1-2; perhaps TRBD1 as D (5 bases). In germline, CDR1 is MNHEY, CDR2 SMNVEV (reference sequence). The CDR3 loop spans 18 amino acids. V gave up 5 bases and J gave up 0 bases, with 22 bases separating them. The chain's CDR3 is CASSPYSGGLFTNYGYTF. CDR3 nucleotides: TGTGCCAGCAGTCCTTATTCTGGGGGGTTGTTCACTAACTATGGCTACACCTTC.

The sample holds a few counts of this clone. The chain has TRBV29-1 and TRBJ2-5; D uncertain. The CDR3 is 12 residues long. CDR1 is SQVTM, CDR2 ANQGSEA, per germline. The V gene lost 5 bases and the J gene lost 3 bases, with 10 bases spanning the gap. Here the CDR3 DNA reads TGCAGCGTTTTGACAACGAAAGAGACCCAGTACTTC. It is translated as CSVLTTKETQYF.

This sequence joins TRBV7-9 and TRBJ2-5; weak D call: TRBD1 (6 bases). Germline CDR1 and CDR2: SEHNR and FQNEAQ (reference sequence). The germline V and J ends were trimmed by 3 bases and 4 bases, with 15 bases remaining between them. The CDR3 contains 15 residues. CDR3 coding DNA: TGTGCCAGCAGCTTCCCCACAGGGACGGTAGAGACCCAGTACTTC. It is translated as CASSFPTGTVETQYF.

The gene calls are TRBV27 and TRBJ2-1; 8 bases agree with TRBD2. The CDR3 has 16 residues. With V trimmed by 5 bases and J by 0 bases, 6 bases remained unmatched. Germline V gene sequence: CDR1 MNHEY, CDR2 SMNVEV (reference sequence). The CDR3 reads CASSGLAGRSYNEQFF. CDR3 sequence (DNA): TGTGCCAGCAGTGGGTTAGCGGGACGCTCCTACAATGAGCAGTTCTTC.

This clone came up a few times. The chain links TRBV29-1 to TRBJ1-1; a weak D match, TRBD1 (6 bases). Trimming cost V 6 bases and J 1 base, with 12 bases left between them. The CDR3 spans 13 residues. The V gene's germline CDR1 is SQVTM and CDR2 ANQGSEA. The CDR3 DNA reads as TGCAGCGTCTTCCGGGACAAGAACACTGAAGCTTTCTTT. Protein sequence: CSVFRDKNTEAFF.

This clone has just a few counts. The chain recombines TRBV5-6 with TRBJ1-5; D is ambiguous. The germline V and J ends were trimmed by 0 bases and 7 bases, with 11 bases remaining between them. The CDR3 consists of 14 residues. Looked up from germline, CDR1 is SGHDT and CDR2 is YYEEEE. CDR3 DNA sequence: TGTGCCAGCAGCTTGGGTGCTGGATGGCAGCCCCAGCATTTT. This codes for CASSLGAGWQPQHF.

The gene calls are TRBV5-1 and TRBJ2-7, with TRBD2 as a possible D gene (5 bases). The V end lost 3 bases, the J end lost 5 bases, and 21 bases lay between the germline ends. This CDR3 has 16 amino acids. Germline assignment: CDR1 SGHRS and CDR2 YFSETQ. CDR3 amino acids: CASSSRVDGPIDEQYF. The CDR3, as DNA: TGCGCCAGCAGCTCGAGGGTGGACGGACCCATCGACGAGCAGTACTTC.

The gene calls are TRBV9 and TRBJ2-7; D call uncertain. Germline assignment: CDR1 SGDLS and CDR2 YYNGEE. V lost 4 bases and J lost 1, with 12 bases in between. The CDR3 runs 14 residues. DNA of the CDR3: TGTGCCAGCAGCCCGGGCTACTCGTCCTACGAGCAGTACTTC. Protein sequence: CASSPGYSSYEQYF.

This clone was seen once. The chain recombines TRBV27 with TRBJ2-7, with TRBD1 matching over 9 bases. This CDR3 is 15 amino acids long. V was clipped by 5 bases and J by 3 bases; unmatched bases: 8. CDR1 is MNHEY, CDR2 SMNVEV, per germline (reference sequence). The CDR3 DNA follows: TGTGCCAGCAGTCTCACTGGGACAGGGAACTACGAGCAGTACTTC. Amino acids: CASSLTGTGNYEQYF.

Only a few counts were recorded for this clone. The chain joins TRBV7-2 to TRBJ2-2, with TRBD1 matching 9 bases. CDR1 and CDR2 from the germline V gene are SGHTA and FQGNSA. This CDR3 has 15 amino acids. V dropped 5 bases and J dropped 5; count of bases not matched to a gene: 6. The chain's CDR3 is CASSPMTGGTGELFF. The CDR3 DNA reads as TGTGCCAGCAGCCCGATGACAGGGGGGACCGGGGAGCTGTTTTTT.

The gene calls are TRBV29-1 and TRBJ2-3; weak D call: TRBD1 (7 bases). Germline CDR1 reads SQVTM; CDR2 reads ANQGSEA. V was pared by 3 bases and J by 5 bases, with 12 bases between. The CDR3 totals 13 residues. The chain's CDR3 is CSVDRGTLDTQYF. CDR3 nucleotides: TGCAGCGTTGACAGGGGGACTCTAGATACGCAGTATTTT.

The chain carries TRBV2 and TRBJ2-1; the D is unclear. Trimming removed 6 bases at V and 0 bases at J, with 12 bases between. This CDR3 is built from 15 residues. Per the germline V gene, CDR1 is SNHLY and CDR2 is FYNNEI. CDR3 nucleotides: TGTGCCAGCAGCCCCGACTTGAGCTCCTACAATGAGCAGTTCTTC. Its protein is CASSPDLSSYNEQFF.

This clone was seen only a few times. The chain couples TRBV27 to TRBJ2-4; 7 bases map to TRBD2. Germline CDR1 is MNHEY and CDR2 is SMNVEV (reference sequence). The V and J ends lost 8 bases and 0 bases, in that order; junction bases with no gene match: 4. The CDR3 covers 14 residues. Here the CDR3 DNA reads TGTGCCAGCTCCCCGGGGGGAGCCAAAAACATTCAGTACTTC. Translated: CASSPGGAKNIQYF.

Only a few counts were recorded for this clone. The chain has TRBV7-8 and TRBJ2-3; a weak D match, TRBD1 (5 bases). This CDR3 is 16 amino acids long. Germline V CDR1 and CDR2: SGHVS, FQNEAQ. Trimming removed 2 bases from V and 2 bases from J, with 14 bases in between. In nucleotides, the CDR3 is TGTGCCAGCAGCTTAAGGTTGCAGGGAATCACAGATACGCAGTATTTT. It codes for CASSLRLQGITDTQYF. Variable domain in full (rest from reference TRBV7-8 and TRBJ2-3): GAGVSQSPRYKVAKRGQDVALRCDPISGHVSLFWYQQALGQGPEFLTYFQNEAQLDKSGLPSDRFFAERPEGSVSTLKIQRTQQEDSAVYLCASSLRLQGITDTQYFGPGTRLTVL.

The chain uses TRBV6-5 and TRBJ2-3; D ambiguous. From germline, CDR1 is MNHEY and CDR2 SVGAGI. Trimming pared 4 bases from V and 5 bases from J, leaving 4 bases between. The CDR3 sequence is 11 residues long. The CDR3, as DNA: TGTGCCAGCAGTTGGGGAGATACGCAGTATTTT. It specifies CASSWGDTQYF.

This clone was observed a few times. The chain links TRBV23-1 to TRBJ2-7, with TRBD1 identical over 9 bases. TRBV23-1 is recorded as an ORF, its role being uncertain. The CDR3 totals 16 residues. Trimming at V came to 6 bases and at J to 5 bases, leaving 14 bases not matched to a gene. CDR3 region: CASRPSAGTGNNEQYF. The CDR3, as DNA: TGCGCCAGCAGGCCCTCGGCGGGGACAGGGAATAACGAGCAGTACTTC.

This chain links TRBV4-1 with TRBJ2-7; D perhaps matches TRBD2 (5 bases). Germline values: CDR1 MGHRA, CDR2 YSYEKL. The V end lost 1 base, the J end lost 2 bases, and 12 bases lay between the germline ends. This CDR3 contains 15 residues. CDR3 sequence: CASSQGLAGAYEQYF. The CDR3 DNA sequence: TGCGCCAGCAGCCAAGGGCTAGCCGGCGCCTACGAGCAGTACTTC.

CDR3 bases: TGCAGCGTTGAAGGGTTCGAGGGAGGGGACGAGCAGTACTTC. It codes for CSVEGFEGGDEQYF. This chain connects TRBV29-1 to TRBJ2-7; 7 nucleotides line up with TRBD2. Trimming took 1 base from V and 5 from J; bases not matched to a gene: 8. Germline lookup yields CDR1 SQVTM and CDR2 ANQGSEA. This CDR3 is built from 14 residues.

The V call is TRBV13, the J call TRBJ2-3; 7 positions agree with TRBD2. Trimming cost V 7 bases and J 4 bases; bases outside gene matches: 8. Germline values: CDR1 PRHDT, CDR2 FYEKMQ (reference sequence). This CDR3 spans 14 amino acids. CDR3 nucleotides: TGTGCCAGCAAACCCTGGGGGGGGGCAGATACGCAGTATTTT. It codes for CASKPWGGADTQYF. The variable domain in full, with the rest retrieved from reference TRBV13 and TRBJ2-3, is AAGVIQSPRHLIKEKRETATLKCYPIPRHDTVYWYQQGPGQDPQFLISFYEKMQSDKGSIPDRFSAQQFSDYHSELNMSSLELGDSALYFCASKPWGGADTQYFGPGTRLTVL.

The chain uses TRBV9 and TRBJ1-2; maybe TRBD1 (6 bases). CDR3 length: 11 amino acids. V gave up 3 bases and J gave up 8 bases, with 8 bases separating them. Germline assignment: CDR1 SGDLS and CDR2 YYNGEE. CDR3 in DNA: TGTGCCAGCAGCGCAGGGGTAGGCTACACCTTC. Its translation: CASSAGVGYTF.

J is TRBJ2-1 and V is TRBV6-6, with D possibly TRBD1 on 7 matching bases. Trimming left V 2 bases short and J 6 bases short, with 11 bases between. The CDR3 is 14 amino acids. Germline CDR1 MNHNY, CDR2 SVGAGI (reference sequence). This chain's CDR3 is CASSYGQEGNEQFF. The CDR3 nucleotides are TGTGCCAGCAGTTACGGACAGGAGGGCAATGAGCAGTTCTTC.

In DNA form, the CDR3 reads TGTGCCTGGAGTCCCCCTCTCGTAGCGGGTCTTTACGAGCAGTACTTC. This translates into CAWSPPLVAGLYEQYF. J is TRBJ2-7 and V is TRBV30; 7 bases match TRBD2. This CDR3 is built from 16 residues. Germline CDR1 reads GTSNPN; CDR2 reads SVGIG (reference sequence). Trimming removed 2 bases from V and 4 bases from J; junction bases left unmatched: 14.

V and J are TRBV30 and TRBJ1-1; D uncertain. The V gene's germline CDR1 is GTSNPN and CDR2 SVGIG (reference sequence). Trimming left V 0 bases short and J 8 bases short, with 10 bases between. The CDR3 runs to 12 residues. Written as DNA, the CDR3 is TGTGCCTGGAGTGTACTATCGTTGGAAGCTTTCTTT. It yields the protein CAWSVLSLEAFF.

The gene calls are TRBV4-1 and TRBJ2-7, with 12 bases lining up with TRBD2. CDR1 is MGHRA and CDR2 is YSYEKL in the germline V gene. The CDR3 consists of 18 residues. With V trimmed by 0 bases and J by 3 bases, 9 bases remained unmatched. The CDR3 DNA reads TGCGCCAGCAGCCAAGAGGGGACTAGCGGGCTAGATAACTACGAGCAGTACTTC. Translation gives CASSQEGTSGLDNYEQYF.